A selection of T cell receptor beta chains follows, all from one sample in a study of cytomegalovirus exposure and HLA in healthy donors. The data were produced by immunoSEQ multiplex PCR, yet TCRdb's version contains in-frame clones alone and is incomplete. The repertoire holds under 90,000 clones, with about 71% as singletons. Sequenced input: PBMCs. The source of these receptors is a woman aged 40 to 55 in good health and CMV-seronegative. Each CDR3 is given with its conserved first and last residue. The order of the fields is CDR3 protein, J gene, D gene, V gene. A D gene is named only where the DNA matches it firmly.

CDR3: CASRPGLAGNEQFF
J: TRBJ2-1
D: TRBD2
V: TRBV27

CDR3: CASREPGQGTYEQYF
J: TRBJ2-7
D: TRBD1
V: TRBV2

CDR3: CASSLGTSGRNTQYF
J: TRBJ2-3
D: TRBD2
V: TRBV7-2

CDR3: CASSLRPGGTDTQYF
J: TRBJ2-3
D: NA
V: TRBV7-3

CDR3: CASSPGGNNSPLHF
J: TRBJ1-6
D: NA
V: TRBV13

CDR3: CACTGRQNYGYTF
J: TRBJ1-2
D: NA
V: TRBV30

CDR3: CATAQGMNTEAFF
J: TRBJ1-1
D: NA
V: TRBV2

CDR3: CASSSGTGGYQPQHF
J: TRBJ1-5
D: TRBD1
V: TRBV27

CDR3: CASSLWGGANYEQYF
J: TRBJ2-7
D: NA
V: TRBV5-4

CDR3: CASSSLLPGYNEQFF
J: TRBJ2-1
D: NA
V: TRBV7-8

CDR3: CASSQDQMDQPQHF
J: TRBJ1-5
D: NA
V: TRBV4-1

CDR3: CASSLTLRTSYNEQFF
J: TRBJ2-1
D: NA
V: TRBV7-9

CDR3: CAISDLTRSYEQYF
J: TRBJ2-7
D: NA
V: TRBV10-3

CDR3: CASSLAGLTEKLFF
J: TRBJ1-4
D: NA
V: TRBV5-4

CDR3: CASRAASSSYNEQFF
J: TRBJ2-1
D: NA
V: TRBV5-1

CDR3: CASSSGKGQGTDTQYF
J: TRBJ2-3
D: TRBD1
V: TRBV18

CDR3: CASSPSGLAGGPRGYEQYF
J: TRBJ2-7
D: TRBD2
V: TRBV18

CDR3: CASSLLRGANYGYTF
J: TRBJ1-2
D: NA
V: TRBV11-1

CDR3: CGAGSLYEQYF
J: TRBJ2-7
D: NA
V: TRBV20-1

CDR3: CASTPGQGTDTQYF
J: TRBJ2-3
D: TRBD1
V: TRBV6-6

CDR3: CASSLNGGPNTEAFF
J: TRBJ1-1
D: NA
V: TRBV5-1

CDR3: CASSTFATNEKLFF
J: TRBJ1-4
D: NA
V: TRBV19

CDR3: CASSILAVWAYEQYF
J: TRBJ2-7
D: TRBD2
V: TRBV6-1

CDR3: CASNRDRGTEAFF
J: TRBJ1-1
D: TRBD1
V: TRBV6-5

CDR3: CASMTSGEYNEQFF
J: TRBJ2-1
D: TRBD2
V: TRBV18

CDR3: CASKDRGSTNEKLFF
J: TRBJ1-4
D: TRBD1
V: TRBV5-1

CDR3: CASRGPGEFYGYTF
J: TRBJ1-2
D: NA
V: TRBV6-1

CDR3: CASSRAPGLRNTEAFF
J: TRBJ1-1
D: NA
V: TRBV4-3

CDR3: CASTPTGVGTQYF
J: TRBJ2-5
D: NA
V: TRBV2

CDR3: CASSEGVAGREETQYF
J: TRBJ2-5
D: TRBD2
V: TRBV6-1

CDR3: CAWSGLPNTEAFF
J: TRBJ1-1
D: NA
V: TRBV30

CDR3: CASSLTAAADTQYF
J: TRBJ2-3
D: NA
V: TRBV7-9

CDR3: CAWRVSGTGAEKLFF
J: TRBJ1-4
D: TRBD1
V: TRBV30

CDR3: CALPGGTGNTGELFF
J: TRBJ2-2
D: NA
V: TRBV7-9

CDR3: CASSWTSGMASDTQYF
J: TRBJ2-3
D: TRBD2
V: TRBV7-2

CDR3: CASSERLAEETQYF
J: TRBJ2-5
D: TRBD2
V: TRBV2

CDR3: CASGLGNRQGGPPYEQYF
J: TRBJ2-7
D: NA
V: TRBV12-5

CDR3: CAWRTATNTGELFF
J: TRBJ2-2
D: NA
V: TRBV30

CDR3: CAISAGQISGANVLTF
J: TRBJ2-6
D: NA
V: TRBV10-3

CDR3: CASSFSGGNTEAFF
J: TRBJ1-1
D: TRBD1
V: TRBV11-2

CDR3: CASRRGQTNQPQHF
J: TRBJ1-5
D: TRBD1
V: TRBV27

CDR3: CATISAGGSYNEQFF
J: TRBJ2-1
D: TRBD2
V: TRBV6-5

CDR3: CASSRAGDQPQHF
J: TRBJ1-5
D: NA
V: TRBV19